Below, 24 T cell receptor beta chains from the same sample are listed, as sequenced in a study of tumour-infiltrating T cells in Burkitt lymphoma. Using immunoSEQ multiplex PCR, the repertoire was profiled, and TCRdb retains in-frame clones only, with some absent. Here the sample spans about 2,500 clones, around 13% being singletons. Sequenced sample: tumor tissue. These receptors were taken from a human donor with Burkitt lymphoma.

For this clone: The sample has other DNA sequences that encode this CDR3 too. The chain has TRBV7-9 and TRBJ2-2, with TRBD2 matching 7 bases. The ends lost 5 bases at V and 4 bases at J; junction bases unmatched: 4. Germline V gene data show CDR1 as SEHNR and CDR2 as FQNEAQ (reference sequence). This CDR3 is 14 amino acids long. CDR3 bases: TGTGCCAGCAGCCGAAGCGGGGTCACCGGGGAGCTGTTTTTT. It yields the protein CASSRSGVTGELFF.

The table lists this clone with a few counts. This sequence joins TRBV6-5 and TRBJ2-7; D gene ambiguous. The CDR3 is made up of 13 amino acids. CDR1 is MNHEY, CDR2 SVGAGI, per germline. The V end was cut by 5 bases, the J end by 3 bases, with 11 bases between. CDR3 nucleotide sequence: TGTGCCAGCAGTACCGACGCAGACTACGAGCAGTACTTC. It yields the protein CASSTDADYEQYF.

This clone appeared a few times. CDR3 region: CASSHAGTDVFNYGYTF. The CDR3 DNA follows: TGTGCCAGCAGCCACGCCGGGACAGATGTTTTTAACTATGGCTACACCTTC. The V gene is TRBV5-6, the J gene TRBJ1-2; TRBD1 matches 7 bases. The J segment lost 1 base and the V segment lost 4 bases, leaving 13 bases of the junction unmatched. Germline V gene data show CDR1 as SGHDT and CDR2 as YYEEEE. The CDR3 spans 17 residues.

The chain joins TRBV18 to TRBJ2-1; the match to TRBD1 covers 12 bases. Germline V gene lookup returns CDR1 KGHSH and CDR2 LQKENI. V shed 6 bases and J 0 bases; nucleotides not matched to a gene: 12. The CDR3 consists of 19 residues. The CDR3 spells CASSQSGTGGGGSYNEQFF. The CDR3 DNA follows: TGTGCCAGCTCCCAATCCGGGACAGGGGGCGGTGGCTCCTACAATGAGCAGTTCTTC.

The CDR3 nucleotides are TGTGCCAGCAGCCAGTGGACTGAAGCTTTCTTT. As protein: CASSQWTEAFF. The genes are TRBV6-9 and TRBJ1-1; D remains ambiguous. The CDR3 has 11 amino acids. Germline CDR1 is MNHGY and CDR2 is SVAAGI. The V end was cut by 6 bases, the J end by 5 bases, with 7 bases between.

This clone was seen a handful of times. The chain combines TRBV7-9 with TRBJ2-7; either TRBD1 or TRBD2 may supply D (5 bases each). CDR1 is SEHNR, CDR2 FQNEAQ, per germline (reference sequence). This CDR3 contains 12 residues. V shed 5 bases and J shed 10 bases, with 15 bases lying between them. The CDR3 protein is CASSEGPYKQYF. The CDR3, as DNA: TGTGCCAGCAGCGAGGGACCCTACAAACAGTACTTC. Drawing the rest from reference TRBV7-9 and TRBJ2-7, the complete variable domain is DTGVSQNPRHKITKRGQNVTFRCDPISEHNRLYWYRQTLGQGPEFLTYFQNEAQLEKSRLLSDRFSAERPKGSFSTLEIQRTEQGDSAMYLCASSEGPYKQYFGPGTRLTVT.

The V gene is TRBV2, the J gene TRBJ2-1, with 10 bases that match TRBD2. Trimming cost V 0 bases and J 2 bases; bases outside gene matches: 4. The germline gives CDR1 SNHLY, CDR2 FYNNEI. The CDR3 is made up of 17 amino acids. The CDR3 nucleotides are TGTGCCAGCAGTGAAGCCCCTAGCGGGGGACCCTACAATGAGCAGTTCTTC. Translating gives CASSEAPSGGPYNEQFF.

This clone was counted between two and nine times. CDR3 region: CASRLGFGNTIYF. The CDR3 region has the DNA TGTGCCAGCAGGCTGGGGTTTGGAAACACCATATATTTT. The chain links TRBV2 to TRBJ1-3; the D is unclear. The CDR3 loop spans 13 amino acids. V shed 6 bases and J shed 3 bases, with 9 bases lying between them. Germline V CDR1 and CDR2: SNHLY, FYNNEI.

Only a few counts were recorded for this clone. The chain combines TRBV6-1 with TRBJ2-7, with D hard to call. CDR1 is MNHNS, CDR2 SASEGT, per germline. The CDR3 is made up of 12 amino acids. Trimming took off 2 bases at V and 6 bases at J, with 8 bases between the two ends. The CDR3 here is CASSEYGPEQYF. For the CDR3, the DNA is TGTGCCAGCAGTGAATACGGACCCGAGCAGTACTTC.

By sample fraction, this clone is medium-sized. The rearrangement links TRBV19 to TRBJ1-5, with a possible D match to TRBD1 (5 bases). This CDR3 contains 14 residues. Per the germline V gene, CDR1 is LNHDA and CDR2 is SQIVND (reference sequence). V lost 1 base and J 5 bases, leaving 9 bases between the germline ends. Here the CDR3 DNA reads TGTGCCAGTAGTATAGGGGGGGAAGATCAGCCCCAGCATTTT. It encodes CASSIGGEDQPQHF.

This rearrangement joins TRBV15 to TRBJ2-1; no firm D call. The germline V gene encodes CDR1 LNHNV and CDR2 YYDKDF (reference sequence). This CDR3 has 14 amino acids. V was shortened by 4 bases and J by 2 bases, with 9 bases between the two germline ends. CDR3: CATSKGPTYNEQFF. As DNA, the CDR3 is TGTGCCACCAGCAAAGGACCAACCTACAATGAGCAGTTCTTC.

The chain uses TRBV4-1 and TRBJ1-5; D gene unclear. The germline gives CDR1 MGHRA, CDR2 YSYEKL. This CDR3 has 15 residues. V shed 3 bases and J shed 3 bases, with 12 bases lying between them. The CDR3 DNA sequence: TGCGCCAGCAGCCAGGTAAGGACGGACAATCAGCCCCAGCATTTT. Protein product: CASSQVRTDNQPQHF.

V usage is TRBV19 and J usage is TRBJ1-1; no firm D call. The germline V and J ends were trimmed by 2 bases and 0 bases, with 13 bases remaining between them. Germline CDR1 reads LNHDA; CDR2 reads SQIVND (reference sequence). The CDR3 sequence is 16 residues long. The CDR3 spells CASSISLALLNTEAFF. The CDR3 region has the DNA TGTGCCAGTAGTATATCCCTCGCCCTCTTGAACACTGAAGCTTTCTTT.

This clone appeared a few times. The junction departs from germline at one end; a sequencing error may be responsible. The chain is built from TRBV6-1 and TRBJ1-6; D may be TRBD1 (6 bases). The CDR3 sequence is 15 residues long. Germline V gene sequence: CDR1 MNHNS, CDR2 SASEGT. CDR3: CARPWGGARNSLLHF. DNA for the CDR3: TGTGCCAGACCTTGGGGGGGGGCTCGGAATTCACTCCTCCACTTT.

This clone came up a few times. J is TRBJ1-5 and V is TRBV2; D is possibly TRBD1 (6 bases). Between the trimmed V and J ends, which lost 8 bases and 9 bases, there was a span of 20 bases. The CDR3 loop spans 14 amino acids. Germline CDR1 is SNHLY and CDR2 is FYNNEI. The CDR3 loop is CASGGGHPFGPQHF. CDR3 nucleotides: TGTGCCAGCGGAGGGGGACATCCGTTTGGGCCCCAGCATTTT.

This clone appeared once. The genes are TRBV7-9 and TRBJ2-7, with 7 bases matching TRBD1. V lost 5 bases and J lost 2; bases outside the gene matches: 12. Looked up from germline, CDR1 is SEHNR and CDR2 is FQNEAQ (reference sequence). CDR3 size: 16 residues. The CDR3 nucleotides read TGTGCCAGCAGCCCCTCACGCAGACAGGGACCCTACGAGCAGTACTTC. Its translation: CASSPSRRQGPYEQYF. The full variable domain, its missing parts supplied by reference TRBV7-9 and TRBJ2-7, is DTGVSQNPRHKITKRGQNVTFRCDPISEHNRLYWYRQTLGQGPEFLTYFQNEAQLEKSRLLSDRFSAERPKGSFSTLEIQRTEQGDSAMYLCASSPSRRQGPYEQYFGPGTRLTVT.

The chain combines TRBV9 with TRBJ2-1, with D perhaps matching TRBD2 (6 bases). Germline V CDR1 and CDR2: SGDLS, YYNGEE. The CDR3 runs to 15 residues. V shed 6 bases and J shed 0 bases, with 13 bases lying between them. The CDR3 DNA reads as TGTGCCAGCACCAGCGGGCGCAGCTCCTACAATGAGCAGTTCTTC. It yields the protein CASTSGRSSYNEQFF. Looking up the rest from reference TRBV9 and TRBJ2-1 gives the full variable domain: DSGVTQTPKHLITATGQRVTLRCSPRSGDLSVYWYQQSLDQGLQFLIQYYNGEERAKGNILERFSAQQFPDLHSELNLSSLELGDSALYFCASTSGRSSYNEQFFGPGTRLTVL.

A few counts support this clone. The rearrangement joins TRBV2 to TRBJ1-1; D is unclear. Trimming cost V 6 bases and J 1 base, with 12 bases left between them. There are 14 residues in the CDR3. Germline lookup yields CDR1 SNHLY and CDR2 FYNNEI. The CDR3 region has the DNA TGTGCCAGCAGCCTCGGAACAAAGAACACTGAAGCTTTCTTT. Amino acid sequence: CASSLGTKNTEAFF.

V usage is TRBV6-5 and J usage is TRBJ2-6; weak D call: TRBD2 (5 bases). Trimming took off 6 bases at V and 2 bases at J, with 5 bases between the two ends. CDR3 size: 13 residues. The germline V gene encodes CDR1 MNHEY and CDR2 SVGAGI. In DNA form, the CDR3 reads TGTGCCAGCAGGAGGGCTGGGGCCAACGTCCTGACTTTC. This gives the protein CASRRAGANVLTF.

V gene TRBV20-1 combines with J gene TRBJ2-7; no clear D gene. The germline V gene has CDR1 DFQATT and CDR2 SNEGSKA (reference sequence). V was trimmed by 0 bases and J by 3 bases, leaving 3 bases between them. The CDR3 is 11 amino acids. The CDR3 here is CSARDSYEQYF. The CDR3 DNA reads TGCAGTGCTAGAGACAGCTACGAGCAGTACTTC.

This clone was seen a few times. The chain uses TRBV9 and TRBJ1-1; a possible D gene is TRBD1 (5 bases). Germline V gives CDR1 SGDLS, CDR2 YYNGEE. V was shortened by 1 base and J by 5 bases, with 9 bases between the two germline ends. The CDR3 sequence is 13 residues long. The chain's CDR3 is CASSVQWGTEAFF. The CDR3 DNA reads as TGTGCCAGCAGCGTACAATGGGGGACTGAAGCTTTCTTT.

In this sample, this clone turned up a few times. V usage is TRBV7-6 and J usage is TRBJ2-7; TRBD2 agrees at 8 bases. After removal of 5 bases from V and 5 bases from J, the junction contained 11 bases not matched to a gene. CDR3 size: 15 residues. Germline V gives CDR1 SGHVS, CDR2 FNYEAQ. The CDR3, as DNA: TGTGCCAGCAGCCCATTGGGCGGACTAGCTGACGAGCAGTACTTC. It codes for CASSPLGGLADEQYF.

A remark on this clone: One end of the junction fails to match germline, which may point to a read error. The CDR3 sequence is CASSLEPFNEQFF. For the CDR3, the DNA is TGTGCTAGCAGCTTAGAACCTTTCAATGAGCAGTTCTTC. The rearrangement joins TRBV7-7 to TRBJ2-1; D is unclear. CDR1 and CDR2 from the germline V gene are SSHAT and FNYEAQ (reference sequence). The CDR3 contains 13 residues.

This clone was seen more than once but under ten times. The V call is TRBV5-1, the J call TRBJ2-3; D is perhaps TRBD1 (5 bases). Germline values: CDR1 SGHRS, CDR2 YFSETQ. The CDR3 is 15 residues long. V shed 4 bases and J shed 2 bases, with 14 bases lying between them. The CDR3 protein is CASSPSTDHTDTQYF. The CDR3 DNA reads TGCGCCAGCAGCCCGTCGACAGACCACACAGATACGCAGTATTTT. Full variable domain (missing parts from reference TRBV5-1 and TRBJ2-3): KAGVTQTPRYLIKTRGQQVTLSCSPISGHRSVSWYQQTPGQGLQFLFEYFSETQRNKGNFPGRFSGRQFSNSRSEMNVSTLELGDSALYLCASSPSTDHTDTQYFGPGTRLTVL.